This is a list of T cell receptor beta chains from one sample in a study of technical replicates of blood from several donors. Assay used: immunoSEQ multiplex PCR; TCRdb lists only in-frame clones, some missing. The sample holds about 80,000 clones, 95% to 98% seen once. The sequenced material came from T cells isolated from PBMCs. Receptor source: a human donor in good health. Both conserved end residues are trimmed from each CDR3. Each record gives: J gene, V gene, CDR3 protein.

j_call: TRBJ1-2
v_call: TRBV2
cdr3_aa: ASIVSPYGYT

j_call: TRBJ2-1
v_call: TRBV2
cdr3_aa: ASSEGGAGDEQF

j_call: TRBJ2-7
v_call: TRBV28
cdr3_aa: ASSRQGAYEQY

j_call: TRBJ1-2
v_call: TRBV28
cdr3_aa: ASSLSQGGDGYT

j_call: TRBJ2-1
v_call: TRBV7-6
cdr3_aa: ASSSPRNEQF

j_call: TRBJ1-1
v_call: TRBV9
cdr3_aa: ASSVEGMNTEAF

j_call: TRBJ2-3
v_call: TRBV5-4
cdr3_aa: ASSPEAFLSTDTQY

j_call: TRBJ1-2
v_call: TRBV6-5
cdr3_aa: ASSPQGSNYGYT

j_call: TRBJ1-5
v_call: TRBV19
cdr3_aa: ASTQVHNQPQH

j_call: TRBJ1-1
v_call: TRBV15
cdr3_aa: ATSRPQGTGRAF

j_call: TRBJ1-2
v_call: TRBV6-5
cdr3_aa: ASRRVTDVNYGYT

j_call: TRBJ2-1
v_call: TRBV5-1
cdr3_aa: ASSLAPGTAYNEQF

j_call: TRBJ2-1
v_call: TRBV7-3
cdr3_aa: ASSLTAKSSYNEQF

j_call: TRBJ2-7
v_call: TRBV9
cdr3_aa: ASSVTGGLDEQY

j_call: TRBJ2-1
v_call: TRBV28
cdr3_aa: ASSGGYSYNEQF

j_call: TRBJ1-1
v_call: TRBV25-1
cdr3_aa: ASGREIRDPEAF

j_call: TRBJ1-2
v_call: TRBV29-1
cdr3_aa: SVAPSGQGYGYT

j_call: TRBJ1-2
v_call: TRBV7-3
cdr3_aa: ASSLDLARGYT

j_call: TRBJ2-5
v_call: TRBV7-9
cdr3_aa: ASRHPRLRSGRVEETQY

j_call: TRBJ2-5
v_call: TRBV4-3
cdr3_aa: ASSQEGLETQY

j_call: TRBJ2-7
v_call: TRBV6-5
cdr3_aa: ASSYVSGYEQY

j_call: TRBJ2-3
v_call: TRBV29-1
cdr3_aa: SVDRDFSTDTQY

j_call: TRBJ2-2
v_call: TRBV6-5
cdr3_aa: ASGLTSAGPELF

j_call: TRBJ2-2
v_call: TRBV30
cdr3_aa: AWSVVQGPNTGELF

j_call: TRBJ2-7
v_call: TRBV6-1
cdr3_aa: ASSESYYEQY

j_call: TRBJ2-1
v_call: TRBV28
cdr3_aa: ASSAEAGGGNEQF

j_call: TRBJ1-3
v_call: TRBV20-1
cdr3_aa: SAKRGNTIY

j_call: TRBJ2-1
v_call: TRBV5-6
cdr3_aa: ASSYTTFSGEQF

j_call: TRBJ2-7
v_call: TRBV10-2
cdr3_aa: ASSGAGAREQY

j_call: TRBJ2-7
v_call: TRBV27
cdr3_aa: ASSLAQGAMYEQY

j_call: TRBJ2-5
v_call: TRBV6-1
cdr3_aa: ASSEAISGSWETQY

j_call: TRBJ2-1
v_call: TRBV19
cdr3_aa: ATRSGASFHNEQF

j_call: TRBJ2-5
v_call: TRBV28
cdr3_aa: ASSSGGGETQY

j_call: TRBJ2-2
v_call: TRBV28
cdr3_aa: ANRASSTGELF

j_call: TRBJ2-1
v_call: TRBV4-2
cdr3_aa: ASSQSVVSYNEQF

j_call: TRBJ1-1
v_call: TRBV6-6
cdr3_aa: ASSPNRVQAF

j_call: TRBJ1-4
v_call: TRBV6-5
cdr3_aa: ASSSILRGDEKLF

j_call: TRBJ1-5
v_call: TRBV30
cdr3_aa: AWSTDSAQPQH

j_call: TRBJ2-3
v_call: TRBV5-4
cdr3_aa: ASRGTLSTDTQY

j_call: TRBJ2-4
v_call: TRBV25-1
cdr3_aa: ASAPPGQGGVQY

j_call: TRBJ1-1
v_call: TRBV7-3
cdr3_aa: ASSLSARGDEAF

j_call: TRBJ1-5
v_call: TRBV11-2
cdr3_aa: ASSLEGGAGQPQH

j_call: TRBJ2-5
v_call: TRBV30
cdr3_aa: AWSGGLVRDQY

j_call: TRBJ2-1
v_call: TRBV30
cdr3_aa: AWEAGFSYNEQF

j_call: TRBJ1-3
v_call: TRBV10-3
cdr3_aa: AINSGTGGLSGNTIY

j_call: TRBJ2-1
v_call: TRBV7-8
cdr3_aa: ASSNKPAGVGSNEQF

j_call: TRBJ2-2
v_call: TRBV27
cdr3_aa: ASSLYSSGRGKAGELF

j_call: TRBJ1-5
v_call: TRBV28
cdr3_aa: ASSPGQGVQPQH

j_call: TRBJ2-5
v_call: TRBV5-1
cdr3_aa: ASSSGLAYQETQY